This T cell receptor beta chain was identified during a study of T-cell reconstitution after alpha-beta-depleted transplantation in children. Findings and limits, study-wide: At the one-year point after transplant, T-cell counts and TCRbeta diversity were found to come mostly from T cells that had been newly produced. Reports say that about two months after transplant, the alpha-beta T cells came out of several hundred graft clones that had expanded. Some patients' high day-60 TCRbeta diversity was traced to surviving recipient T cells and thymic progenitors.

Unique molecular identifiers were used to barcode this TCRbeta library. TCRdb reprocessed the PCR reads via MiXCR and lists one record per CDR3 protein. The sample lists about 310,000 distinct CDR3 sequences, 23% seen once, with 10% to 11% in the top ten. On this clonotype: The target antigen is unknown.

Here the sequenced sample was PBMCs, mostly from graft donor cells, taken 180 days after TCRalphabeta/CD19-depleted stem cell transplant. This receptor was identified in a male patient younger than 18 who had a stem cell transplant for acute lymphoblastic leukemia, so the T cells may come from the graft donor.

The CDR3 sequence: CASSPPAGPRGKLFF. CDR3 in DNA: TGTGCCAGCTCACCACCGGCAGGCCCAAGGGGAAAACTGTTTTTT. This chain uses TRBV18 with TRBJ1-4; TRBD1 is a possible D gene (5 bases). The germline V gene has CDR1 KGHSH and CDR2 LQKENI. The CDR3 covers 15 residues. V dropped 0 bases and J dropped 10 bases, with 15 bases sitting between them.